One sample yielded the 27 T cell receptor beta chains listed below, sequenced in a study of T-cell reconstitution after alpha-beta-depleted transplantation in children. Library preparation (for TCRbeta) was performed with unique molecular identifiers. TCRdb passed the PCR reads through MiXCR, listing each CDR3 protein once. There are 150,000 to 200,000 distinct CDR3 sequences in the sample; roughly 6.8% occur only once, and 3% lies in the top ten. Sequencing was performed on PBMCs from the stem cell graft donor, taken from the stem cell graft. These TCRs come from a human donor who donated a stem cell graft to a child with Wiskott-Aldrich syndrome.

This clonotype occurred a few times. This chain connects TRBV5-1 to TRBJ2-5; TRBD2 might be the D (6 bases). V was pared by 0 bases and J by 4 bases, with 13 bases between. This CDR3 contains 15 residues. From germline, CDR1 is SGHRS and CDR2 YFSETQ. This CDR3 is CASSLAGGFGETQYF. CDR3 bases: TGCGCCAGCAGCTTGGCCGGAGGGTTCGGAGAGACCCAGTACTTC.

This clonotype was found many times. The J gene is TRBJ2-3, the V gene TRBV18; TRBD1 aligns across 10 bases. The junction had 7 bases not matched to a gene; V was cut back by 1 base and J by 0 bases. This CDR3 spans 18 amino acids. In germline, CDR1 is KGHSH, CDR2 LQKENI. The CDR3 nucleotides are TGTGCCAGCTCACCACGGACAGGGGGTCTAGTAAGCACAGATACGCAGTATTTT. As protein: CASSPRTGGLVSTDTQYF.

The chain carries TRBV5-1 and TRBJ1-2; D perhaps matches TRBD1 (5 bases). This CDR3 has 14 residues. V dropped 3 bases and J dropped 0 bases, with 9 bases sitting between them. Germline assignment: CDR1 SGHRS and CDR2 YFSETQ. The CDR3 protein is CASSSGHANYGYTF. The CDR3, as DNA: TGCGCCAGCAGCTCGGGGCATGCTAACTATGGCTACACCTTC.

At least ten counts were recorded for this clonotype. This chain links TRBV29-1 with TRBJ2-7; 8 nucleotides match TRBD1. V lost 4 bases and J lost 6; bases outside the gene matches: 11. Germline CDR1 SQVTM, CDR2 ANQGSEA. The CDR3 consists of 14 residues. This CDR3 is CSVVRTGKNSEQYF. DNA for the CDR3: TGCAGCGTTGTACGGACAGGGAAAAACAGCGAGCAGTACTTC.

This clonotype was detected many times. The rearrangement links TRBV6-6 to TRBJ2-5, with a possible D match to TRBD2 (5 bases). The ends were cut back, 7 bases at V and 4 bases at J, with 13 bases in the middle. CDR1 is MNHNY, CDR2 SVGAGI, per germline (reference sequence). The CDR3 is 13 residues long. The CDR3, as DNA: TGTGCCAGCATCGACGGAGGAGGAGAGACCCAGTACTTC. Its translation: CASIDGGGETQYF.

J is TRBJ2-7 and V is TRBV6-5; D is unclear. Trimming shortened V by 5 bases and J by 4 bases, and 9 bases separated the two germline ends. This CDR3 comprises 12 residues. Germline lookup yields CDR1 MNHEY and CDR2 SVGAGI. The CDR3 protein is CASSKTTYEQYF. The CDR3 nucleotides are TGTGCCAGCAGTAAGACAACTTACGAGCAGTACTTC.

This clonotype showed up many times. This chain connects TRBV20-1 to TRBJ1-1; D remains ambiguous. The germline V gene encodes CDR1 DFQATT and CDR2 SNEGSKA (reference sequence). CDR3 size: 12 residues. V gave up 6 bases and J gave up 6 bases, with 14 bases separating them. Written as DNA, the CDR3 is TGCAGTGCGGAAGCCAGTCACTCTGAAGCTTTCTTT. Translating it yields CSAEASHSEAFF.

This clonotype was seen ten or more times. V is TRBV18 and J is TRBJ2-7; 8 bases line up with TRBD2. The CDR3 totals 16 residues. CDR1 KGHSH and CDR2 LQKENI come from the germline V gene. Trimming at V came to 3 bases and at J to 2 bases, leaving 9 bases not matched to a gene. This CDR3 reads CASSPSGAGDPYEQYF. The DNA of the CDR3 is TGTGCCAGCTCACCTTCAGGAGCGGGGGACCCCTACGAGCAGTACTTC.

This clonotype has a count of ten or more. V is TRBV24-1 and J is TRBJ2-7; 7 bases agree with TRBD1. With 7 bases clipped from V and 5 bases from J, the junction kept 7 bases outside the gene matches. Germline loops: CDR1 KGHDR, CDR2 SFDVKD. The length of the CDR3 is 13 residues. The CDR3 DNA is TGTGCCACCAGCGACCCCGACAGGGACGAGCAGTACTTC. It translates to CATSDPDRDEQYF.

There are a few counts of this clonotype. The J gene is TRBJ2-6, the V gene TRBV7-8; D gene ambiguous. The CDR3 has 18 amino acids. Germline assignment: CDR1 SGHVS and CDR2 FQNEAQ. V shed 1 base and J shed 0 bases, with 13 bases lying between them. The CDR3 DNA is TGTGCCAGCAGCTTAGTTCGGCCTGGGGTCTCTGGGGCCAACGTCCTGACTTTC. This translates into CASSLVRPGVSGANVLTF.

This clonotype was seen many times. This chain joins TRBV5-1 and TRBJ1-3; D is ambiguous. Germline loops: CDR1 SGHRS, CDR2 YFSETQ. Trimming removed 0 bases from V and 4 bases from J, with 11 bases in between. There are 15 residues in the CDR3. CDR3 DNA sequence: TGCGCCAGCAGCTTGGGCACCGCGCGGGGAAACACCATATATTTT. It encodes CASSLGTARGNTIYF.

This clonotype was seen ten or more times. The V and J genes are TRBV5-1 and TRBJ1-2; D uncertain. CDR3 size: 14 residues. V lost 1 base, J lost 0 bases, and 7 bases lay in between. Germline CDR1 is SGHRS and CDR2 is YFSETQ. CDR3 loop: CASSLSPTNYGYTF. The DNA of the CDR3 is TGCGCCAGCAGCTTGAGTCCCACTAACTATGGCTACACCTTC. The complete variable domain, with remaining parts taken from reference TRBV5-1 and TRBJ1-2, reads KAGVTQTPRYLIKTRGQQVTLSCSPISGHRSVSWYQQTPGQGLQFLFEYFSETQRNKGNFPGRFSGRQFSNSRSEMNVSTLELGDSALYLCASSLSPTNYGYTFGSGTRLTVV.

The table lists this clonotype with many counts. The chain uses TRBV30 and TRBJ1-5; D is undetermined. Germline V gene lookup returns CDR1 GTSNPN and CDR2 SVGIG (reference sequence). The CDR3 totals 15 residues. The germline V and J ends were trimmed by 1 base and 0 bases, with 10 bases remaining between them. The CDR3 loop reads CAWSGGGSSNQPQHF. CDR3 DNA: TGTGCCTGGAGTGGGGGAGGTAGTAGCAATCAGCCCCAGCATTTT.

This clonotype was counted ten times or more. The chain uses TRBV5-1 and TRBJ2-3; D is ambiguous. The CDR3 runs to 19 residues. V was cut by 0 bases and J by 3 bases, with 23 bases left in between. Germline V gives CDR1 SGHRS, CDR2 YFSETQ. CDR3 coding DNA: TGCGCCAGCAGCTTGGGGGTTTCAATCCATCCGGGTGGAACAGATACGCAGTATTTT. This codes for CASSLGVSIHPGGTDTQYF.

This clonotype was counted many times. V usage is TRBV10-3 and J usage is TRBJ1-2, with 7 bases fitting TRBD1. The V and J ends lost 5 bases and 7 bases, in that order; junction bases with no gene match: 16. Germline V gene sequence: CDR1 ENHRY, CDR2 SYGVKD. There are 16 residues in the CDR3. CDR3 bases: TGTGCCATCAGTAATGTTGGCGCCGAGGGGGCGCGTGGCTACACCTTC. Amino acid sequence: CAISNVGAEGARGYTF.

This clonotype was found many times. The chain uses TRBV30 and TRBJ2-1; 7 bases agree with TRBD2. CDR1 is GTSNPN and CDR2 is SVGIG in the germline V gene (reference sequence). With V trimmed by 5 bases and J by 13 bases, 14 bases remained unmatched. The CDR3 spans 13 residues. The CDR3 region has the DNA TGTGCCTGGGATGGGGAGGGGCTTGGGGTCCAGTTCTTC. Translated: CAWDGEGLGVQFF.

This clonotype was recorded many times. V and J are TRBV12-3 or TRBV12-4 and TRBJ2-5, with D tentatively TRBD2 (5 bases). This CDR3 spans 14 amino acids. The V end was cut by 3 bases, the J end by 4 bases, with 12 bases between. CDR3 coding DNA: TGTGCCAGCAGTTTTGCGGGCCCAAGAGAGACCCAGTACTTC. It translates to CASSFAGPRETQYF.

The table lists this clonotype with a few counts. The rearrangement links TRBV7-9 to TRBJ2-1; D is unresolved. Looked up from germline, CDR1 is SEHNR and CDR2 is FQNEAQ (reference sequence). Trimming stripped 6 bases from V and 3 bases from J, with 15 bases between. The CDR3 is 15 residues long. This CDR3 reads CASSPVAPYYNEQFF. CDR3 coding DNA: TGTGCCAGCAGTCCCGTGGCCCCCTACTACAATGAGCAGTTCTTC.

This clonotype was counted many times. The rearrangement links TRBV20-1 to TRBJ1-3; 7 bases agree with TRBD1. The CDR3 is 13 amino acids. CDR1 and CDR2 (germline): DFQATT, SNEGSKA (reference sequence). Trimming cost V 5 bases and J 2 bases; bases outside gene matches: 3. DNA of the CDR3: TGCAGTGCTCAGACAGGGCCTGGAAACACCATATATTTT. Residues: CSAQTGPGNTIYF.

This clonotype was recorded many times. V and J are TRBV12-3 or TRBV12-4 and TRBJ1-2; D is possibly TRBD1 (6 bases). The CDR3 totals 12 residues. V lost 3 bases and J 6 bases, leaving 8 bases between the germline ends. This chain's CDR3 is CASSFSGDGYTF. As DNA, the CDR3 is TGTGCCAGCAGTTTTTCAGGGGATGGCTACACCTTC.

The V and J genes are TRBV3-1 and TRBJ2-1; 8 nucleotides match TRBD1. The CDR3 covers 15 residues. V was clipped by 3 bases and J by 4 bases; unmatched bases: 5. Germline assignment: CDR1 LGHDT and CDR2 YNNKEL (reference sequence). CDR3 sequence reads: CASSQTGAGYNEQFF. The CDR3 DNA follows: TGTGCCAGCAGCCAGACAGGGGCGGGTTACAATGAGCAGTTCTTC.

This clonotype was detected many times. CDR3 residues: CASSLVGVGTVGNTIYF. CDR3 bases: TGTGCCAGCAGCTTAGTGGGGGTCGGGACCGTTGGAAACACCATATATTTT. V usage is TRBV7-6 and J usage is TRBJ1-3; the D gene is possibly TRBD1 (5 bases). Trimming took off 1 base at V and 3 bases at J, with 16 bases between the two ends. CDR1 and CDR2 (germline): SGHVS, FNYEAQ. The CDR3 covers 17 residues.

This clonotype was counted between two and nine times. The chain recombines TRBV28 with TRBJ1-2, with 7 bases fitting TRBD1. This CDR3 is built from 15 residues. The V segment lost 6 bases and the J segment 2 bases; nucleotides outside the gene matches: 9. Germline CDR1 MDHEN, CDR2 SYDVKM. The CDR3 loop reads CASSPNRGLNYGYTF. The CDR3 DNA reads as TGTGCCAGCAGCCCAAACAGGGGATTAAACTATGGCTACACCTTC.

The chain carries TRBV20-1 and TRBJ2-1, with D maybe TRBD2 (5 bases). This CDR3 spans 13 amino acids. V lost 7 bases to trimming and J lost 12 bases, with 22 bases between them. Germline V gives CDR1 DFQATT, CDR2 SNEGSKA (reference sequence). The CDR3 nucleotides read TGCAGTGTCCTTGTGGGCCAGAAAGGAGGGCAGTTCTTC. As protein: CSVLVGQKGGQFF.

This clonotype was counted at least ten times. V is TRBV4-3 and J is TRBJ1-5, with 8 nucleotides matching TRBD1. After removal of 0 bases from V and 4 bases from J, the junction contained 5 bases not matched to a gene. The CDR3 extends over 16 amino acids. The germline gives CDR1 LGHNA, CDR2 YSLEER. The CDR3 protein is CASSQDLQGANQPQHF. CDR3 coding DNA: TGCGCCAGCAGCCAAGATTTGCAGGGGGCGAATCAGCCCCAGCATTTT.

Ten or more counts support this clonotype. The chain joins TRBV20-1 to TRBJ2-1; 7 nucleotides match TRBD1. This CDR3 is 14 amino acids long. V gave up 1 base and J gave up 0 bases; unmatched junction bases: 0. Germline-derived CDR1 and CDR2 are DFQATT and SNEGSKA (reference sequence). The CDR3, as DNA: TGCAGTGCTAGAGGACAGGGCTCCTACAATGAGCAGTTCTTC. Residues: CSARGQGSYNEQFF.

This clonotype showed up many times. The chain recombines TRBV25-1 with TRBJ2-1; D remains ambiguous. CDR1 is MGHDK and CDR2 is SYGVNS in the germline V gene. The CDR3 sequence is 13 residues long. The V gene lost 8 bases and the J gene lost 8 bases, with 16 bases spanning the gap. CDR3 amino acids: CASGDGMLDEQFF. As DNA, the CDR3 is TGTGCCAGCGGCGATGGAATGCTAGATGAGCAGTTCTTC.